Listed below are T cell receptor beta chains from one sample, sequenced in a study of OX40 agonist ivuxolimab in advanced cancers. The table came from immunoSEQ multiplex PCR; TCRdb's copy has only in-frame clones and leaves some out. The table has about 150,000 clones, 93% seen once. This material consisted of CD4+ or CD8+ T cells sorted from blood, taken in a trial of the OX40 agonist ivuxolimab. These TCRs come from an adult with an advanced solid tumor such as melanoma, head and neck, liver or kidney cancer. Each CDR3 is given with its conserved first and last residue. Fields, in order: clone size, V gene, D gene, J gene, CDR3 DNA, CDR3 protein. A D gene is named only where the DNA matches it firmly. Clone size is shown for a subset of rows, as once, few, many or a class of expanded clone.

>-|TRBV5-1|TRBD1|TRBJ2-6
TGCGCCAGCAGCTTTAGACAGGGAGATGGGGCCAACGTCCTGACTTTC
CASSFRQGDGANVLTF
>-|TRBV5-1|-|TRBJ2-7
TGCGCCAGCAGCTTGTTACACAGGTCTAGAGGTGTCTACGAGCAGTACTTC
CASSLLHRSRGVYEQYF
>-|TRBV7-2|-|TRBJ2-2
TGTGCCAGCAGCTTAGGCAGCACCCGAGGGGCCGGGGAGCTGTTTTTT
CASSLGSTRGAGELFF
>few|TRBV6-5|TRBD1|TRBJ1-1
TGTGCCAGCAGAACTACAGGGGGGAACACTGAAGCTTTCTTT
CASRTTGGNTEAFF
>-|TRBV25-1|TRBD2|TRBJ2-7
TGTGCCAGCAGTGACCCCAGCGGGAGAAACGCAATACAGCAGTACTTC
CASSDPSGRNAIQQYF
>-|TRBV18|-|TRBJ2-7
TGTGCCAGCTCACCACAGGGCTCCTACGAGCAGTACTTC
CASSPQGSYEQYF
>-|TRBV30|TRBD1|TRBJ1-1
TGTGCCTGGAGGAGGGGGCGAGACACTGAAGCTTTCTTT
CAWRRGRDTEAFF
>-|TRBV7-3|TRBD2|TRBJ2-7
TGTGCCAGCAGCCTGACTAGCGGGGACTACGAGCAGTACTTC
CASSLTSGDYEQYF
>-|TRBV28|-|TRBJ1-2
TGTGCCAGCAGTTTCGTGGCCCGGTTTCCGGCAAGGACAGACTATGGCTACACCTTC
CASSFVARFPARTDYGYTF
>-|TRBV19|-|TRBJ2-1
TGTGCCAGTAGCCCTTTCGCGGCTAGCGCGGGGTGGGGGCAGTTCTTC
CASSPFAASAGWGQFF
>-|TRBV4-1|TRBD2|TRBJ2-1
TGCGCCAGCAGCCAAGGTAATAGCGGGAGGGCCCCTCTCAATGAGCAGTTCTTC
CASSQGNSGRAPLNEQFF
>-|TRBV5-1|-|TRBJ2-5
TGCGCCAGCACCCCCGGGGCCACCCGAGAGACCCAGTACTTC
CASTPGATRETQYF
>-|TRBV30|-|TRBJ1-5
TGTGCCTGGAGTTTCGAGACAGCTCAGCCCCAGCATTTT
CAWSFETAQPQHF
>-|TRBV5-6|-|TRBJ1-4
TGTGCCAGCAGCCCGGACCAAGGGGAACTGTTTTTT
CASSPDQGELFF
>-|TRBV15|TRBD2|TRBJ2-2
TGTGCCACCAGCCCCCGCGGGGGGGGCAACACCGGGGAGCTGTTTTTT
CATSPRGGGNTGELFF
>-|TRBV6-1|TRBD2|TRBJ2-7
TGTGCCAGCAGTTCCCTAGCGGTAACACCCTACGAGCAGTACTTC
CASSSLAVTPYEQYF
>-|TRBV9|-|TRBJ2-1
TGTGCCAGCAGCGTAGCTGGTCCAAGCTCCTACAATGAGCAGTTCTTC
CASSVAGPSSYNEQFF
>-|TRBV6-5|-|TRBJ2-3
TGTGCCAGCAGTGGACTCCTTACAGATACGCAGTATTTT
CASSGLLTDTQYF
>-|TRBV28|-|TRBJ2-2
TGTGCCAGCAGTTTATTAAAGAAGGGGGAGAACACCGGGGAGCTGTTTTTT
CASSLLKKGENTGELFF
>-|TRBV9|TRBD2|TRBJ2-1
TGTGCCAGCAGCGTAGACCTAGCGGGGGCCAGGGAGCAGTTCTTC
CASSVDLAGAREQFF
>-|TRBV12-5|-|TRBJ2-2
TGTGCTAGTGGCCTGTCCAGGGGACCCACCGGGGAGCTGTTTTTT
CASGLSRGPTGELFF
>-|TRBV2|TRBD2|TRBJ2-2
TGTGCCAGCACGGGACTAGTAATCGGGGAGCTGTTTTTT
CASTGLVIGELFF
>-|TRBV7-9|TRBD1|TRBJ1-2
TGTGCCGGTGAGACAGGGGTCGGCTATGGCTACACCTTC
CAGETGVGYGYTF
>-|TRBV6-6|-|TRBJ1-4
TGTGCCAGCAGTTCTACAGGGCGAGGTGGTGAAAAACTGTTTTTT
CASSSTGRGGEKLFF
>-|TRBV7-9|-|TRBJ2-7
TGTGCCAGCAGCCGCCTAGAGCGGGTTCCCTCCTACGAGCAGTACTTC
CASSRLERVPSYEQYF
>-|TRBV7-7|-|TRBJ2-2
TGTGCTAGCAGCCGAACTACTATTCGAGGGGCCGGGGAGCTGTTTTTT
CASSRTTIRGAGELFF
>-|TRBV7-2|-|TRBJ1-1
TGTGCCAGCAGCTCGGGACGGACCCAAGCGGAAGCTTTCTTT
CASSSGRTQAEAFF
>-|TRBV14|TRBD2|TRBJ2-1
TGTGCCAGCAGCCATCACGGGCGGGGGGCGTCGGACAATGAGCAGTTCTTC
CASSHHGRGASDNEQFF
>-|TRBV23-1|-|TRBJ2-1
TGCGCCAGCAGTCAGCGCAATGAGCAGTTCTTC
CASSQRNEQFF
>-|TRBV4-3|TRBD1|TRBJ2-4
TGCGCCAGCAGCCAACACTCGACCGGGACAGGGGTCCCGAACATTCAGTACTTC
CASSQHSTGTGVPNIQYF
>-|TRBV7-9|-|TRBJ1-1
TGTGCCAGCAGCTTAGGGCAGACCTTGAACACTGAAGCTTTCTTT
CASSLGQTLNTEAFF
>once|TRBV27|TRBD1|TRBJ1-1
TGTGCCAGCAGACAGGGGGATCGAATGAACACTGAAGCTTTCTTT
CASRQGDRMNTEAFF
>-|TRBV9|-|TRBJ2-7
TGTGCCAGCAGCGTTACACCTCGGGCAGGGGCCTACGAGCAGTACTTC
CASSVTPRAGAYEQYF
>-|TRBV7-8|TRBD2|TRBJ2-3
TGTGCCAGCAGCTTATTGCGGGAGCCCGCAGATACGCAGTATTTT
CASSLLREPADTQYF
>-|TRBV19|-|TRBJ2-1
TGTGCCAGTAGTTTGTACAATGAGCAGTTCTTC
CASSLYNEQFF
>-|TRBV6-5|-|TRBJ1-6
TGTGCCAGCAGGCTCCGGAGTCGCGATTCACCCCTCCACTTT
CASRLRSRDSPLHF
>-|TRBV4-1|-|TRBJ1-3
TGCGCCAGCAGCCCCCCGAGGGCGGGCGGAAACACCATATATTTT
CASSPPRAGGNTIYF
>-|TRBV10-3|-|TRBJ2-5
TGTGCCATCAGTGATGCCGGGGAGACCCAGTACTTC
CAISDAGETQYF
>-|TRBV9|-|TRBJ1-3
TGTGCCAGCAGCCCCCTCGGTGTTTCTGGAAACACCATATATTTT
CASSPLGVSGNTIYF
>-|TRBV2|TRBD2|TRBJ2-2
TGTGCCAGCAGGGTCTTAGCGGGAGACACCGGGGAGCTGTTTTTT
CASRVLAGDTGELFF
>-|TRBV27|-|TRBJ2-7
TGTGCCAGCAGTCCCCGGTGGACGACACACTACGAGCAGTACTTC
CASSPRWTTHYEQYF
>once|TRBV5-1|TRBD1|TRBJ2-2
TGCGCCAGCAGCTTGGGGACAGGGTACGGGGAGCTGTTTTTT
CASSLGTGYGELFF
>-|TRBV5-5|TRBD2|TRBJ2-1
TGTGCCAGCAGCCCTGCGGGACTAGCGGACAATGAGCAGTTCTTC
CASSPAGLADNEQFF
>-|TRBV11-3|-|TRBJ1-1
TGCGCCAGCAGCTTCGCGAAGAACACTGAAGCTTTCTTT
CASSFAKNTEAFF
>-|TRBV29-1|-|TRBJ1-2
TGCAGCGCCCGGACAGAGAACTATGGCTACACCTTC
CSARTENYGYTF
>-|TRBV28|-|TRBJ2-1
TGTGCCAGCCGTTTATCCAATGAGCAGTTCTTC
CASRLSNEQFF
>-|TRBV6-5|-|TRBJ2-7
TGTGCCATCAGAGAGGACCCGAACAACTACGAGCAGTACTTC
CAIREDPNNYEQYF
>-|TRBV29-1|TRBD1|TRBJ1-2
TGCAGCGTTGTCGGACAGGGCACAACCAAATTCTATGGCTACACCTTC
CSVVGQGTTKFYGYTF
>-|TRBV7-9|TRBD1|TRBJ2-1
TGTGCCAGCAGCCCGAGGACAGGGGTAAATGAGCAGTTCTTC
CASSPRTGVNEQFF
>-|TRBV2|-|TRBJ2-5
TGTGCCAGCACTGGGGGCGAGACCCAGTACTTC
CASTGGETQYF
>-|TRBV7-9|TRBD1|TRBJ1-1
TGTGCCACTACAGGACAGGGGGCAAGGACTGAAGCTTTCTTT
CATTGQGARTEAFF
>-|TRBV5-4|-|TRBJ1-5
TGTGCCAGCAGCTTGGCCTGGGGCAGGCCGGGAGGCAATCAGCCCCAGCATTTT
CASSLAWGRPGGNQPQHF